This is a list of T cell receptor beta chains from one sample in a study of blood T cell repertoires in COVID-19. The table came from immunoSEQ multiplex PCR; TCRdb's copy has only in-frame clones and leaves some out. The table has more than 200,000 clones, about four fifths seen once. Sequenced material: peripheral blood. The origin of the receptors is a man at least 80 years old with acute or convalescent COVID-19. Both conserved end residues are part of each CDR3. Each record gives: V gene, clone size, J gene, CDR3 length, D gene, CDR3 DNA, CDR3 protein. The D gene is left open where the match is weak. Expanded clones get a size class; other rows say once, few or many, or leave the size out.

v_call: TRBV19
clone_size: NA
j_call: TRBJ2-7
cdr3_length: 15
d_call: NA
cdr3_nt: TGTGCCAGTAGCCTACAGGGGGGGAGCTCCTACGAGCAGTACTTC
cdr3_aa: CASSLQGGSSYEQYF

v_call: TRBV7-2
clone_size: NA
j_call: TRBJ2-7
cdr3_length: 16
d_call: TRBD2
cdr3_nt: TGTGCCAGCAGCCCCGGGACTAGCGGGAGTACCTACGAGCAGTACTTC
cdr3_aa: CASSPGTSGSTYEQYF

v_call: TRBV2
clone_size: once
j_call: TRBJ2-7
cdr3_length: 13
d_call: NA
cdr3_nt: TGTGCCAGCGTCGGTACCTCCACCTACGAGCAGTACTTC
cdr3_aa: CASVGTSTYEQYF

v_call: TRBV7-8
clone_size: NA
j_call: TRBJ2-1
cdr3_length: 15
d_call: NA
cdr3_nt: TGTGCCAGCACTAACCAGGTTAGCTCCTACAATGAGCAGTTCTTC
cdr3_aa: CASTNQVSSYNEQFF

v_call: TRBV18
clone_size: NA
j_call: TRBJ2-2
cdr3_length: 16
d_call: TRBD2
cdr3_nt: TGTGCCAGCTCACCCTGGGCTAGCGGGGTCACCGGGGAGCTGTTTTTT
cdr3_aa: CASSPWASGVTGELFF

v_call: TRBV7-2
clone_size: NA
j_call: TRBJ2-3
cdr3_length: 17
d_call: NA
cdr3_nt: TGTGCCAGCAGCAAAAACAACTACTTTTCGGGCACAGATACGCAGTATTTT
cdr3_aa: CASSKNNYFSGTDTQYF

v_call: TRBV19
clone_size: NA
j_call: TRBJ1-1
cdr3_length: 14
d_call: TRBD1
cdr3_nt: TGTGCCAGTAGTATAGGGCGGACAGGGGCTGAAGCTTTCTTT
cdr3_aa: CASSIGRTGAEAFF

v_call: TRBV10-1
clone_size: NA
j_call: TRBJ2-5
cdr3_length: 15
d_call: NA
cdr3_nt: TGCGCCAGCAGTGCGGGAACAGGGTATGGAGAGACCCAGTACTTC
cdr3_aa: CASSAGTGYGETQYF

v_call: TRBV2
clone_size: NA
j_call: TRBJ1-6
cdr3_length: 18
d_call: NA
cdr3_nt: TGTGCCAGCATCAATGTCGTCCCCTCGAGCTCCTATAATTCACCCCTCCACTTT
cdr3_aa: CASINVVPSSSYNSPLHF

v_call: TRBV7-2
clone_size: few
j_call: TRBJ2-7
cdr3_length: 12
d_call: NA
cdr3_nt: TGTGCCAGCAGCTTATTTGGAGGCGAGCAGTACTTC
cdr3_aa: CASSLFGGEQYF

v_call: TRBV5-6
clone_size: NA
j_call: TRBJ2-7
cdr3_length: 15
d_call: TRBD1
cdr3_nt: TGTGCCAGCAGCATAATCGTGACAGGGGTCCACGAGCAGTACTTC
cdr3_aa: CASSIIVTGVHEQYF

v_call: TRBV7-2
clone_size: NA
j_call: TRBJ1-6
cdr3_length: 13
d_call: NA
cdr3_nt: TGTGCCAGCAGCTTAGTATTTATTTCACCCCTCCACTTT
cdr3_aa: CASSLVFISPLHF

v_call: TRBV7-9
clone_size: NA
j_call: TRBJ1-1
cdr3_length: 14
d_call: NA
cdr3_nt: TGTGCCAGCAGCCCCGGACAGTCGAACACTGAAGCTTTCTTT
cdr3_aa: CASSPGQSNTEAFF

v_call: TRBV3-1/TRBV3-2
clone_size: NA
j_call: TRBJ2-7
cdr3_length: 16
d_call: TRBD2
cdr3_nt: TGTGCCAGCAGCCAAGCTCGACTAGCGGGAGTGAAAGAGCAGTACTTC
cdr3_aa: CASSQARLAGVKEQYF

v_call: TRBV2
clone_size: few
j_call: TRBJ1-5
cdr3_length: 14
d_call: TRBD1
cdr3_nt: TGTGCCAGCAGTTCCGACAGGGGCAATCAGCCCCAGCATTTT
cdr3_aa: CASSSDRGNQPQHF

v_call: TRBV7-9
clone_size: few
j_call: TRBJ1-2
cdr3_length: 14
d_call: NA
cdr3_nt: TGTGCCAGCAGCCGCCAGGGGCCGCTCTATGGCTACACCTTC
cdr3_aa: CASSRQGPLYGYTF

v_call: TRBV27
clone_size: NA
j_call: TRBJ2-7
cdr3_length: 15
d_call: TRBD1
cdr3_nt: TGTGCCAGCAGTTTGCGGACAGGGAAGACCTACGAGCAGTACTTC
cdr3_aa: CASSLRTGKTYEQYF

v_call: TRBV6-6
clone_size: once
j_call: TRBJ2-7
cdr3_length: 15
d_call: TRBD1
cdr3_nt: TGTGCCAGCGGAATTAGGGGGACAGACCTCTACGAGCAGTACTTC
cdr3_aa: CASGIRGTDLYEQYF

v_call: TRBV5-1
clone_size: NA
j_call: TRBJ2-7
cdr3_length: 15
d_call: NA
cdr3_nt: TGCGCCAGCAGCTTGAATGCGGGTCCCTCCTACGAGCAGTACTTC
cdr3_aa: CASSLNAGPSYEQYF

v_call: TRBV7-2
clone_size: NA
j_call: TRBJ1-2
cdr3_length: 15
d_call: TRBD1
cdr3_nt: TGTGCCAGCAGCCCGGGACAGGGGGCGAACTATGGCTACACCTTC
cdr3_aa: CASSPGQGANYGYTF

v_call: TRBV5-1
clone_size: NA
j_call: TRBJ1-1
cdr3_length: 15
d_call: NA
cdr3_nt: TGCGCCAGCAGCTTGGCTGGAGGATGGTACACTGAAGCTTTCTTT
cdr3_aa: CASSLAGGWYTEAFF

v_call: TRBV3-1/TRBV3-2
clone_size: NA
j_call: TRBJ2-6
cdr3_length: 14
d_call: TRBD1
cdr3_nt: TGTGCCAGCAGCTCGGGACAGGGAGCCAACGTCCTGACTTTC
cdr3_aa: CASSSGQGANVLTF

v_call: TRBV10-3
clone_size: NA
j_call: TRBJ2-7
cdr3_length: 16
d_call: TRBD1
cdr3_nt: TGTGCCATCAGGGGGGACAGTGGACGCGTCATTTACGAGCAGTACTTC
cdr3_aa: CAIRGDSGRVIYEQYF

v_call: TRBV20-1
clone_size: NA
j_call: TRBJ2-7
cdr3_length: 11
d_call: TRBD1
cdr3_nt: TGCAGTGCTTTAGGGGGCCACGAGCAGTACTTC
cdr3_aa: CSALGGHEQYF

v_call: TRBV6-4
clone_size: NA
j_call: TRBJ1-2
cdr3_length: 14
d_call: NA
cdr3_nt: TGTGCCAGCAGTGACTCTGGGAGGGGCGGTGGCTACACCTTC
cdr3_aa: CASSDSGRGGGYTF

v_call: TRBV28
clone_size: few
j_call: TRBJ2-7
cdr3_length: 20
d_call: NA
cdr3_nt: TGTGCCAGCAGTTTTTGGTCACTAGACCGACGGGAAAAAAGGGCTTACGAGCAGTACTTC
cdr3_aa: CASSFWSLDRREKRAYEQYF

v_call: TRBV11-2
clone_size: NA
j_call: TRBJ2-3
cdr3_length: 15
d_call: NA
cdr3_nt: TGTGCCAGCAGCGTGGTAGGGGGTATCACAGATACGCAGTATTTT
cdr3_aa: CASSVVGGITDTQYF

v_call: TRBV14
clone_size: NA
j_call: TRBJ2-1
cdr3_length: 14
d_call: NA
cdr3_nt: TGTGCCAGCAGCGCCCGACAGAGCTACAATGAGCAGTTCTTC
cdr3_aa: CASSARQSYNEQFF

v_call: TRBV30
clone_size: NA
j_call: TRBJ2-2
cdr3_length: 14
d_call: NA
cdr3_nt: TGTGCCTGGAGTCCGGGAGCGAACACCGGGGAGCTGTTTTTT
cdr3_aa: CAWSPGANTGELFF

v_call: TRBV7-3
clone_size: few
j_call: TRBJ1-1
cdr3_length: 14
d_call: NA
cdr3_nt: TGTGCCAGCAGCTTAACAGGCAGGGATGGCGAAGCTTTCTTT
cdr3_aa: CASSLTGRDGEAFF

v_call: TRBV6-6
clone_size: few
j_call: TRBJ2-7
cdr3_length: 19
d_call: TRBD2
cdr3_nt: TGTGCCAGCAGTCGCCTATCCGGGACTAGCGGGACCAGTTCCTACGAGCAGTACTTC
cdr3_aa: CASSRLSGTSGTSSYEQYF

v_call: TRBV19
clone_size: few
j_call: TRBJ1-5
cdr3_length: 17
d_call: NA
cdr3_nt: TGTGCCAGTAGTATAGTACAATCGGGTAGACTCTCTCAGCCCCAGCATTTT
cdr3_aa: CASSIVQSGRLSQPQHF

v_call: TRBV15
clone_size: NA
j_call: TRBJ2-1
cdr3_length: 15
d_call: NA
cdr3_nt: TGTGCCACCAGCAGAGCAGGTTACTCCTACAATGAGCAGTTCTTC
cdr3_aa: CATSRAGYSYNEQFF

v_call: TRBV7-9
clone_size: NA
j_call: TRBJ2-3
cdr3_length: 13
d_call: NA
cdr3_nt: TGTGCCAGCAGCTTAGCGGGAGGAGATACGCAGTATTTT
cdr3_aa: CASSLAGGDTQYF

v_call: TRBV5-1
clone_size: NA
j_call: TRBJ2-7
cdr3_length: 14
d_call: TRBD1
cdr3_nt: TGCGCCAGCAGCTCGGGACAGGGGATTTACGAGCAGTACTTC
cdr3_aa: CASSSGQGIYEQYF

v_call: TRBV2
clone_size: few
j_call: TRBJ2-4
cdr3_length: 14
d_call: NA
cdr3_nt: TGTGCCAGCAAGGAGGGGGGGTCTAAAAACATTCAGTACTTC
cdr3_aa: CASKEGGSKNIQYF

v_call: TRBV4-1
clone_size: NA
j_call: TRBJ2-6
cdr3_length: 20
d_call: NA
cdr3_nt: TGCGCCAGCAGCCAAATGGGTTGGACAGCCCTAAACTCTGGGGCCAACGTCCTGACTTTC
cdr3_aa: CASSQMGWTALNSGANVLTF

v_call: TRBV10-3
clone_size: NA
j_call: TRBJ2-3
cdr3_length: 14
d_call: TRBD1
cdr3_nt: TGTGCCACCTGGGGGGACAGGAGCACAGATACGCAGTATTTT
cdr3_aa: CATWGDRSTDTQYF

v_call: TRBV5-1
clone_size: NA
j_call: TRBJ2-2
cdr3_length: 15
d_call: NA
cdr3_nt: TGCGCCAGCAGCGTAACGTCAGAGAACACCGGGGAGCTGTTTTTT
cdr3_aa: CASSVTSENTGELFF

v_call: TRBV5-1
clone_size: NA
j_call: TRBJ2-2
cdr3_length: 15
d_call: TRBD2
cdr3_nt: TGCGCCAGCAGCTCTCTAGCGGCGAACACCGGGGAGCTGTTTTTT
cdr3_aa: CASSSLAANTGELFF

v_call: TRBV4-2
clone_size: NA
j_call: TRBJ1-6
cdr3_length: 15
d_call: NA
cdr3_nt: TGTGCCAGCAGCCAAGAGGGGCAGGGCCCCAAGGTCCTCCACTTT
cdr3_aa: CASSQEGQGPKVLHF

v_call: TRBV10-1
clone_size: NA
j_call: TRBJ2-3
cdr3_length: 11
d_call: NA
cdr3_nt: TGCGCCAGCAGCTCGGGAGATACGCAGTATTTT
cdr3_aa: CASSSGDTQYF

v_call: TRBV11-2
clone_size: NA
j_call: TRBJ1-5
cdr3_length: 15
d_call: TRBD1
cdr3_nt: TGTGCCAGCAGCTCCTTCCGAGGGGGCGATCAGCCCCAGCATTTT
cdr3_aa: CASSSFRGGDQPQHF

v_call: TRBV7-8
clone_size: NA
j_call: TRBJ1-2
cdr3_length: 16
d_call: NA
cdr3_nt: TGTGCCAGCAGCTCCCAAATACGAGGGGGGAGGGATGGCTACACCTTC
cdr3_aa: CASSSQIRGGRDGYTF

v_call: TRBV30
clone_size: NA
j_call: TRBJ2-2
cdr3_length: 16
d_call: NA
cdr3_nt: TGTGCCTGGAGTGTTTGGGGACATGCGAACACCGGGGAGCTGTTTTTT
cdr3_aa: CAWSVWGHANTGELFF